Listed below are T cell receptor beta chains from one sample, sequenced in a study of T cell repertoires in cytomegalovirus infection. MiXCR was run by TCRdb on the reads, yielding one entry per CDR3 protein. The sample includes fewer than 700,000 distinct CDR3 sequences, approximately 24% of them seen just once. Sequenced sample: CD8+ T cells from PBMCs. The receptors come from a human donor in good health (CMV status not recorded). Some clones in this sample may be carry-over from other donors' samples. The CDR3 runs from the conserved cysteine through the conserved F or W. A D gene is named only where the DNA matches it firmly. A clone size is listed for some rows: how often the clone was seen (once, few, many), or a class if it is expanded.

TRBJ2-1,TRBV7-2,NA,few,CASSPSRRQYNEQFF,TGTGCCAGCAGCCCCAGTAGGCGGCAATACAATGAGCAGTTCTTC
TRBJ2-3,TRBV2,TRBD2,NA,CASSLAGRDTDTQYF,TGTGCCAGCAGTTTGGCAGGGAGGGACACAGATACGCAGTATTTT
TRBJ2-7,TRBV7-2,NA,many,CASSLGDDSYEQYF,TGTGCCAGCAGCCTGGGGGACGACTCCTACGAGCAGTACTTC
TRBJ2-1,TRBV4-1,TRBD2,few,CASSQNPSGGANNEQFF,TGCGCCAGCAGCCAAAATCCTAGCGGGGGGGCCAACAATGAGCAGTTCTTC
TRBJ1-5,TRBV7-9,NA,many,CASSEGNQPQHF,TGTGCCAGCAGCGAGGGCAATCAGCCCCAGCATTTT
TRBJ2-7,TRBV5-6,TRBD1,NA,CASSLGDRAPYEQYF,TGTGCCAGCAGCTTGGGGGACAGGGCACCCTACGAGCAGTACTTC
TRBJ2-7,TRBV7-9,NA,many,CASSLASTGSYEQYF,TGTGCCAGCAGCTTAGCATCCACAGGGTCCTACGAGCAGTACTTC
TRBJ2-6,TRBV28,NA,many,CASSFGETGANVLTF,TGTGCCAGCAGTTTCGGGGAGACTGGGGCCAACGTCCTGACTTTC
TRBJ1-1,TRBV6-5,TRBD1,few,CASSTPGGEAFF,TGTGCCAGCAGTACTCCAGGGGGTGAAGCTTTCTTT
TRBJ2-3,TRBV7-9,TRBD2,many,CASSLTPGAGGQDTQYF,TGTGCCAGCAGCTTAACCCCTGGCGCGGGGGGGCAAGATACGCAGTATTTT
TRBJ1-2,TRBV7-2,TRBD1,NA,CASSSHRGANYGYTF,TGTGCCAGCAGCAGCCACAGGGGCGCTAACTATGGCTACACCTTC
TRBJ1-5,TRBV28,NA,few,CASSFFRASGWNQPQHF,TGTGCCAGCAGTTTTTTCAGGGCCTCGGGGTGGAATCAGCCCCAGCATTTT
TRBJ2-1,TRBV24-1,NA,NA,CATSVVYRANNEQFF,TGTGCCACCAGTGTCGTATACCGGGCTAACAATGAGCAGTTCTTC
TRBJ2-2,TRBV19,NA,NA,CAGVGGATGELFF,TGTGCCGGCGTCGGGGGAGCCACCGGGGAGCTGTTTTTT
TRBJ2-3,TRBV6-5,NA,NA,CASSYSLVPSSTDTQYF,TGTGCCAGCAGTTACTCACTAGTACCTTCTAGCACAGATACGCAGTATTTT
TRBJ2-1,TRBV12-3/TRBV12-4,TRBD2,many,CASTSGRGGQFF,TGTGCCAGCACCTCCGGGCGGGGGGGGCAGTTCTTC
TRBJ1-2,TRBV7-9,TRBD1,few,CASSPGGTANYGYTF,TGTGCCAGCAGCCCTGGAGGGACAGCTAACTATGGCTACACCTTC
TRBJ1-2,TRBV29-1,NA,NA,CSVDRDSGYTF,TGCAGCGTTGACCGGGACTCTGGCTACACCTTC
TRBJ2-7,TRBV29-1,TRBD1,NA,CSVEEQDRGHEQYF,TGCAGCGTTGAAGAACAGGACAGGGGCCACGAGCAGTACTTC
TRBJ2-3,TRBV11-2,TRBD1,NA,CASSWERDRGRTDTQYF,TGTGCCAGCAGTTGGGAACGGGACAGGGGGAGAACAGATACGCAGTATTTT
TRBJ1-1,TRBV6-1,TRBD1,many,CASSGEDRGWTEAFF,TGTGCCAGCAGTGGGGAGGACAGGGGGTGGACTGAAGCTTTCTTT
TRBJ1-5,TRBV7-6,TRBD1,many,CASSERTGVGNQPQHF,TGTGCCAGCAGCGAAAGGACAGGGGTAGGCAATCAGCCCCAGCATTTT
TRBJ2-1,TRBV20-1,NA,NA,CSARGGGGPQFF,TGCAGTGCTAGGGGGGGCGGGGGACCGCAGTTCTTC
TRBJ2-2,TRBV6-2/TRBV6-3,NA,many,CASTSARNTGELFF,TGTGCCAGCACATCTGCGCGCAACACCGGGGAGCTGTTTTTT
TRBJ2-7,TRBV20-1,NA,NA,CSAQTGATAPYEQYF,TGCAGTGCGCAGACAGGAGCAACGGCTCCCTACGAGCAGTACTTC
TRBJ2-3,TRBV7-2,NA,many,CASSLDPRITHTQYF,TGTGCCAGCAGCTTAGACCCGCGGATTACCCATACGCAGTATTTT
TRBJ1-2,TRBV6-6,TRBD1,NA,CASKEDRGRPTYGYTF,TGTGCCAGCAAAGAGGACAGGGGGAGACCGACCTATGGCTACACCTTC
TRBJ2-7,TRBV6-2/TRBV6-3,NA,NA,CASSYRGATYEQYF,TGTGCCAGCAGTTATAGGGGTGCAACCTACGAGCAGTACTTC
TRBJ2-1,TRBV6-2/TRBV6-3,TRBD2,NA,CASSRLAGASGRDNEQFF,TGTGCCAGCAGCCGACTAGCGGGGGCTTCTGGGAGGGACAATGAGCAGTTCTTC
TRBJ1-6,TRBV12-3/TRBV12-4,NA,NA,CASSLASYWFYNSPLHF,TGTGCCAGCAGTTTAGCTTCTTATTGGTTCTATAATTCACCCCTCCACTTT
TRBJ2-2,TRBV9,TRBD1,NA,CASSVSPPGQGTGELFF,TGTGCCAGCAGCGTAAGTCCCCCGGGACAGGGGACCGGGGAGCTGTTTTTT
TRBJ2-3,TRBV4-3,TRBD1,NA,CASSQGVDRLSTDTQYF,TGCGCCAGCAGCCAAGGGGTGGACAGGCTTAGCACAGATACGCAGTATTTT
TRBJ2-5,TRBV28,NA,few,CASSSRAGPSQETQYF,TGTGCCAGCAGTTCCCGTGCGGGACCCAGCCAAGAGACCCAGTACTTC
TRBJ2-5,TRBV7-2,NA,few,CASSLDEFPPRETQYF,TGTGCCAGCAGTCTAGATGAATTCCCCCCGAGGGAGACCCAGTACTTC
TRBJ1-1,TRBV28,NA,NA,CANSHSGWAFF,TGTGCCAACAGCCACTCGGGTTGGGCTTTCTTT
TRBJ1-1,TRBV5-4,NA,NA,CASSFTDWGGTEAFF,TGTGCCAGCAGCTTTACGGACTGGGGGGGCACTGAAGCTTTCTTT
TRBJ2-5,TRBV14,NA,NA,CASSQDLTSWESQYF,TGTGCCAGCAGCCAAGACCTAACTAGCTGGGAGTCCCAGTACTTC
TRBJ2-3,TRBV28,NA,many,CASSVTQAGGTDTQYF,TGTGCCAGCTCAGTCACGCAGGCAGGGGGCACAGATACGCAGTATTTT
TRBJ2-1,TRBV20-1,TRBD1,NA,CSASSSSGQGYYNEQFF,TGCAGTGCTAGCAGCTCTTCGGGACAGGGATATTACAATGAGCAGTTCTTC
TRBJ1-2,TRBV29-1,NA,NA,CSVEDRQVYGYTF,TGCAGCGTTGAGGATCGTCAGGTCTATGGCTACACCTTC
TRBJ2-2,TRBV6-2/TRBV6-3,NA,few,CASYLGGLNTGELFF,TGTGCCAGCTACCTCGGGGGGCTAAACACCGGGGAGCTGTTTTTT
TRBJ2-2,TRBV19,NA,NA,CASIPPRGQRTGELFF,TGTGCCAGTATCCCCCCTCGGGGCCAGCGCACCGGGGAGCTGTTTTTT
TRBJ2-1,TRBV6-4,TRBD2,few,CASSESTSGGRNEQFF,TGTGCCAGCAGTGAATCTACTAGCGGGGGACGGAATGAGCAGTTCTTC
TRBJ2-3,TRBV28,TRBD2,NA,CASSLLLAGGSTDTQYF,TGTGCCAGCAGTTTACTGCTAGCGGGGGGGAGCACAGATACGCAGTATTTT
TRBJ1-6,TRBV4-2,NA,few,CASSQGPLWSSYNSPLHF,TGTGCCAGCAGCCAAGGGCCTCTCTGGAGCTCCTATAATTCACCCCTCCACTTT
TRBJ2-7,TRBV27,TRBD1,NA,CASSLETDRVAYEQYF,TGTGCCAGCAGTTTAGAAACGGACAGGGTTGCCTACGAGCAGTACTTC
TRBJ1-5,TRBV20-1,NA,NA,CSARDREGNSNQPQHF,TGCAGTGCTAGAGATCGTGAGGGGAATAGCAATCAGCCCCAGCATTTT
TRBJ2-2,TRBV5-5,NA,NA,CASSFGDIANTGELFF,TGTGCCAGCAGCTTTGGGGATATCGCGAACACCGGGGAGCTGTTTTTT
TRBJ1-1,TRBV7-2,NA,many,CASSLKVGVNTEAFF,TGTGCCAGCAGCTTAAAAGTGGGAGTGAACACTGAAGCTTTCTTT
TRBJ1-2,TRBV6-1,NA,NA,CASEGQGYYGYTF,TGTGCCAGCGAAGGGCAGGGCTACTATGGCTACACCTTC
TRBJ1-2,TRBV29-1,NA,NA,CSVAPGETNYGYTF,TGCAGCGTCGCCCCGGGAGAGACTAACTATGGCTACACCTTC
TRBJ2-2,TRBV2,NA,NA,CAYTANTGELFF,TGTGCGTATACAGCGAACACCGGGGAGCTGTTTTTT
TRBJ2-7,TRBV7-9,TRBD1,NA,CASSLLDGTAAYEQYF,TGTGCCAGCAGCTTACTCGACGGGACAGCAGCCTACGAGCAGTACTTC
TRBJ1-1,TRBV7-8,NA,many,CASRLAAGDTEAFF,TGTGCCAGCAGGCTCGCAGCGGGAGACACTGAAGCTTTCTTT
TRBJ1-1,TRBV6-6,TRBD1,NA,CASTLGQGGTEAFF,TGTGCCAGCACCCTGGGACAGGGGGGCACTGAAGCTTTCTTT
TRBJ2-1,TRBV6-6,TRBD1,few,CASSRDRIPYNEQFF,TGTGCCAGCAGCCGGGACAGGATCCCCTACAATGAGCAGTTCTTC
TRBJ2-1,TRBV7-2,TRBD2,NA,CASSFVAGVYNEQFF,TGTGCCAGCAGCTTTGTGGCGGGGGTTTACAATGAGCAGTTCTTC